Detailed here is one T cell receptor beta chain. Which antigen it targets is not known. Base quality data are lacking; no much larger clone is found one base away. The data were obtained in a study of Ad26.COV2.S vaccination and SARS-CoV-2 variants (dated by TCRdb to the early 2020s). Some background on the complete study: Vaccine-arm donors were drawn from COV1001, a multicentre, randomized, double-blind, placebo-controlled phase I-IIa trial of Ad26.COV2.S in healthy adults. A total of around 32 samples were included in the TCR-sequenced set, comprising approximately 20 Ad26.COV2.S vaccine recipients, 5 placebo recipients and 8 SARS-CoV-2 convalescent individuals. Blinding of investigators to trial group allocation was maintained during experiments and outcome assessment. Dosing of Ad26.COV2.S was intramuscular, at either 5x10^10 or 1x10^11 viral particles, delivered as one shot or as two shots spaced 56 days apart. The specificity and breadth of SARS-CoV-2-reactive T cell receptors after Ad26.COV2.S vaccination were assessed by TCRbeta repertoire sequencing. Participants in the trial were split at random into five groups of five each, receiving low-dose or high-dose Ad26.COV2.S once or twice, or else placebo on both occasions.

V is pruned by 0 bases and J by 4 bases, leaving 6 bases of the junction without a gene match. From the cysteine up to the phenylalanine, the CDR3 has a length of 15 residues. Kept here is only the CDR3 DNA, which spans 45 bases and is read in frame from base 1. CDR1 SGHRS and CDR2 YFSETQ are derived from the germline V gene. According to the study, the label for this sample's treatment or condition signals: some 19 received Ad26.COV2.S at low or high dose, single or two shots; 5 received placebo; per-sample allocation not given. Repertoires of vaccine and placebo recipients were sequenced from samples taken on day 63 after the first injection. In Cohort 1b, 20 to 25 adults aged 18-55 years were enrolled at a single site in Boston, USA, between 29 July and 7 August 2020. As a vaccine, Ad26.COV2.S was a replication-incompetent adenovirus type 26 vector that expressed a prefusion-stabilized SARS-CoV-2 spike protein derived from the original Wuhan strain.

Study-wide conclusions, independent of this receptor: The study lacked the statistical power to compare responses across vaccine doses or regimens. Vaccine and placebo recipients had similar non-spike TCR breadth, a finding consistent with the vaccine containing only spike. After vaccination, substantial breadth of spike-specific CD8+ and CD4+ T cell responses was reported. The authors noted that the TCR breadth and depth analyses may have underestimated total T cell responses. Compared with placebo recipients, Ad26.COV2.S recipients showed higher spike-specific TCR breadth (P = 0.0014).

The immunoSEQ Assay was used to sequence TCRbeta CDR3 regions. After extraction, genomic DNA underwent amplification by bias-controlled multiplex PCR, followed by high-throughput sequencing. On the authors' methods: Collapsing and filtering of sequences were performed to quantify the absolute abundance of each unique TCRbeta CDR3 region. T cell fraction was estimated by normalizing TCRbeta template counts to usable DNA, with usable DNA measured through amplification of reference genes found in all nucleated cells. Repertoire TCRs were annotated as SARS-CoV-2-specific when V gene, CDR3 amino acid sequence and J gene were exactly matched to a known reactive TCR set. The reference SARS-CoV-2 TCR set was derived from MIRA and filtered for enrichment in COVID-19-positive ImmuneCODE repertoires, a step that removed public or cross-reactive TCRs. Based on the MIRA antigens, annotated TCRs were further analysed at the level of specific ORF or position within ORF. Breadth was defined as the number of annotated unique rearrangements divided by the total number of unique productive rearrangements, and depth was defined as the summed frequency of the annotated unique rearrangements. Group comparisons of TCR breadth used two-sided Wilcoxon rank-sum tests. TCRdb carries this immuneACCESS record with in-frame sequences only. Its versions omit some clonotypes, under half of them owing to an unresolved V gene in the studies checked, with the rest unexplained. V and J calls and clone size are given by that table; D and trimming were obtained from the DNA. Recorded for this sample are about 350,000 clones; around 90% of them occurred a single time. The ten largest clones take up roughly 3.1% of the sample.

This TCR came from a person between 18 and 65 years old who received the Ad26.COV2.S COVID-19 vaccine or a placebo. The material sequenced was peripheral blood, taken in a trial of Ad26.COV2.S vaccine versus placebo. Rearrangement joined TRBV5-1 to TRBJ2-5, with 7 central nucleotides matching TRBD2. The DNA sequence is given as TGCGCCAGCAGCTTGGGACTAGCTGGAAGAGAGACCCAGTACTTC. This yields the protein CASSLGLAGRETQYF.